This T cell receptor (beta chain) was retrieved from a study of T-cell reconstitution after alpha-beta-depleted transplantation in children. The TCRbeta library incorporated unique molecular identifiers. TCRdb itself ran the PCR reads through MiXCR, one entry per CDR3 protein. This table holds approximately 200,000 distinct CDR3 sequences, roughly 15% found once. Germline CDR1 DFQATT, CDR2 SNEGSKA (reference sequence). Trimming removed 3 bases from V and 0 bases from J, with 3 bases in between. This CDR3 spans 12 amino acids. This clonotype was found many times. The origin of this receptor is a human donor who donated a stem cell graft to a child with acute lymphoblastic leukemia. The rearrangement joins TRBV20-1 to TRBJ2-4; unclear D gene. Material: PBMCs from the stem cell graft donor, obtained from the stem cell graft. CDR3: CSARKAKNIQYF. The CDR3 DNA follows: TGCAGTGCTAGGAAAGCCAAAAACATTCAGTACTTC.